Shown below are 17 T cell receptor beta chains from a single sample sequenced in a study of blood T cell repertoires in COVID-19. Libraries were prepared by immunoSEQ multiplex PCR; TCRdb keeps only in-frame clonotypes and omits some of them. The table has some 180,000 clones, 84% seen once; the top ten hold 6.5% to 8.5%. Sequencing input: peripheral blood. Receptors originate from a human donor in a cohort sampled during active COVID-19.

The rearrangement joins TRBV10-3 to TRBJ2-3, with D maybe TRBD2 (6 bases). The V and J ends lost 6 bases and 0 bases respectively, with 16 bases between them. This CDR3 spans 16 amino acids. Germline CDR1 is ENHRY and CDR2 is SYGVKD. The chain's CDR3 is CAISLGVAGSTDTQYF. CDR3 coding DNA: TGTGCCATCAGCCTCGGGGTTGCGGGGAGCACAGATACGCAGTATTTT.

This chain connects TRBV19 to TRBJ1-5; possibly TRBD1 for D (5 bases). V lost 6 bases, J lost 3 bases, and 12 bases lay in between. This CDR3 comprises 14 residues. Germline V gene data show CDR1 as LNHDA and CDR2 as SQIVND (reference sequence). Written as DNA, the CDR3 is TGTGCCAGTAGCCTGCAGGGCACCAATCAGCCCCAGCATTTT. Translating gives CASSLQGTNQPQHF.

This clone was detected only once. The genes are TRBV2 and TRBJ2-7, with 7 bases lining up with TRBD1. With 7 bases clipped from V and 1 base from J, the junction kept 4 bases outside the gene matches. Germline assignment: CDR1 SNHLY and CDR2 FYNNEI. The CDR3 is 13 amino acids. In DNA, the CDR3 is TGTGCCAGCAAGGGGGCGGAGTCCTACGAGCAGTACTTC. This gives the protein CASKGAESYEQYF.

This clone is deemed medium-sized (0.01 to 0.1%). The chain has TRBV5-5 and TRBJ2-5, with D maybe TRBD2 (6 bases). CDR3 length equals 14 residues. Trimming cost V 3 bases and J 1 base, with 10 bases left between them. Germline V gene sequence: CDR1 SGHKS, CDR2 YYEKEE (reference sequence). CDR3 amino acids: CASSSIGGQETQYF. The DNA for the CDR3 is TGTGCCAGCAGCTCAATCGGGGGCCAAGAGACCCAGTACTTC.

The chain combines TRBV18 with TRBJ1-2, with 9 bases that match TRBD1. Trimming took 0 bases from V and 3 from J; bases not matched to a gene: 2. This CDR3 has 15 amino acids. The V gene's germline CDR1 is KGHSH and CDR2 LQKENI. CDR3: CASSPPGTGHYGYTF. The CDR3 DNA reads as TGTGCCAGCTCACCACCTGGGACAGGGCACTATGGCTACACCTTC.

The chain employs TRBV4-1 and TRBJ2-1, with a tentative D call TRBD2 (6 bases). Trimming cost V 0 bases and J 2 bases, with 8 bases left between them. The CDR3 extends over 15 amino acids. Germline V gene data show CDR1 as MGHRA and CDR2 as YSYEKL. CDR3 in amino acids: CASSQEKRAYNEQFF. Written as DNA, the CDR3 is TGCGCCAGCAGCCAAGAGAAGCGGGCCTACAATGAGCAGTTCTTC.

The genes are TRBV11-2 and TRBJ2-7; D is perhaps TRBD1 (5 bases). The CDR3 runs 14 residues. V was clipped by 5 bases and J by 1 base, with 12 bases between them. In germline, CDR1 is SGHAT, CDR2 FQNNGV. The CDR3 region has the DNA TGTGCCAGCAGCGCGAACCCAGGGTCCTACGAGCAGTACTTC. Amino acids: CASSANPGSYEQYF.

V gene TRBV6-5 combines with J gene TRBJ2-7; TRBD1 agrees at 9 bases. V was pared by 6 bases and J by 6 bases, with 6 bases of the junction left unmatched. CDR1 and CDR2 (germline): MNHEY, SVGAGI. The CDR3 totals 13 residues. For the CDR3, the DNA is TGTGCCAGCAGGACCCCGGGACAGGGCGAGCAGTACTTC. Translating gives CASRTPGQGEQYF.

This chain links TRBV5-1 with TRBJ1-4; 9 bases fit TRBD1. Germline loops: CDR1 SGHRS, CDR2 YFSETQ. The V and J ends lost 0 bases and 7 bases, in that order; junction bases with no gene match: 4. The CDR3 has 15 residues. The CDR3 DNA reads as TGCGCCAGCAGCTTGGTTGGGACAGGGCGTGAAAAACTGTTTTTT. Its translation: CASSLVGTGREKLFF.

The chain combines TRBV3-1 (or the pseudogene TRBV3-2) with TRBJ1-2; tentative D call: TRBD1 (6 bases). The CDR3 sequence is 12 residues long. The V end lost 1 base, the J end lost 8 bases, and 8 bases lay between the germline ends. The germline V gene encodes CDR1 LGHDT and CDR2 YNNKEL (reference sequence). In DNA, the CDR3 is TGTGCCAGCAGCCAAGGGGACACGGGCTACACCTTC. It yields the protein CASSQGDTGYTF.

The chain recombines TRBV7-9 with TRBJ2-6, with D possibly TRBD2 on 5 matching bases. Germline V lookup: CDR1 SEHNR, CDR2 FQNEAQ (reference sequence). This CDR3 contains 16 residues. V lost 4 bases and J 0 bases, leaving 10 bases between the germline ends. The CDR3 loop reads CASSSGRDSGANVLTF. As DNA, the CDR3 is TGTGCCAGCAGCTCCGGACGGGACTCTGGGGCCAACGTCCTGACTTTC.

The V call is TRBV7-9, the J call TRBJ2-3, with 9 bases aligning to TRBD2. CDR1 and CDR2 (germline): SEHNR, FQNEAQ (reference sequence). The CDR3 spans 16 residues. With V trimmed by 6 bases and J by 4 bases, 11 bases remained unmatched. CDR3 in amino acids: CASSPWGGGASDTQYF. The DNA for the CDR3 is TGTGCCAGCAGTCCATGGGGCGGGGGGGCCTCAGATACGCAGTATTTT.

The chain employs TRBV5-1 and TRBJ2-6, with D possibly matching TRBD1 (5 bases). Deletions cut 7 bases from V and 0 bases from J, with 11 bases between. Germline assignment: CDR1 SGHRS and CDR2 YFSETQ. CDR3 size: 15 residues. CDR3 residues: CASSQTGSGANVLTF. CDR3 DNA sequence: TGCGCCAGCTCACAAACAGGCTCTGGGGCCAACGTCCTGACTTTC.

The chain joins TRBV5-1 to TRBJ2-7; the D is unclear. This CDR3 is 14 amino acids long. The V gene's germline CDR1 is SGHRS and CDR2 YFSETQ. V dropped 4 bases and J dropped 0 bases, with 11 bases sitting between them. The CDR3 DNA sequence: TGCGCCAGCAGCGAGATCACAGTCTCCTACGAGCAGTACTTC. This translates into CASSEITVSYEQYF.

The CDR3 region is CASSSNSLAGTPYEQYF. CDR3 bases: TGTGCCAGCAGCAGCAATTCACTAGCGGGGACCCCCTACGAGCAGTACTTC. V usage is TRBV7-6 and J usage is TRBJ2-7; 10 positions match TRBD2. Germline assignment: CDR1 SGHVS and CDR2 FNYEAQ. Unmatched junction bases numbered 12, after V lost 5 bases and J lost 2 bases. The length of the CDR3 is 17 residues.

This clone was detected once. The chain carries TRBV10-2 and TRBJ2-7; D might be TRBD2 (6 bases). The germline V and J ends were trimmed by 3 bases and 5 bases, with 17 bases remaining between them. CDR3 length: 15 residues. Germline V gives CDR1 WSHSY, CDR2 SAAADI. As DNA, the CDR3 is TGCGCCAGCAGTGACCGGCCGAACAGGAGGGACGAGCAGTACTTC. This codes for CASSDRPNRRDEQYF.

This sequence joins TRBV7-8 and TRBJ1-1; D ambiguous. The CDR3 is made up of 15 amino acids. The V and J ends lost 1 base and 5 bases respectively, with 14 bases between them. The germline CDR1 and CDR2 sequences are SGHVS and FQNEAQ. In DNA, the CDR3 is TGTGCCAGCAGCTTAGATAGGTGGCGGAGGACTGAAGCTTTCTTT. Translating gives CASSLDRWRRTEAFF.